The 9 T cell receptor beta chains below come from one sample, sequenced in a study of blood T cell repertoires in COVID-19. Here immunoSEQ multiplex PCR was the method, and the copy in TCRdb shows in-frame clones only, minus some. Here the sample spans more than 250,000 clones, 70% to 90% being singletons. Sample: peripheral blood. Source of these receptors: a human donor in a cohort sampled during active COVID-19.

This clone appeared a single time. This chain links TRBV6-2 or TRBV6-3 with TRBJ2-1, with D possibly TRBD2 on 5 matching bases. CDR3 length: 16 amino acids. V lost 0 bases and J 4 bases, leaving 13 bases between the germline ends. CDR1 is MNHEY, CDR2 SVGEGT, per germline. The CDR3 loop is CASSYSVGVLYNEQFF. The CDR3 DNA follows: TGTGCCAGCAGTTACTCCGTCGGGGTACTTTACAATGAGCAGTTCTTC.

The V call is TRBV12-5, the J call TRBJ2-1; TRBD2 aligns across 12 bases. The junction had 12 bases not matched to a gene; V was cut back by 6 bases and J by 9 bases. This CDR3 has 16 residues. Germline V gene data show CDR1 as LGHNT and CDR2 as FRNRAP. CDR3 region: CASGPKGLAGLGEQFF. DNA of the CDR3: TGTGCTAGTGGACCGAAAGGACTAGCGGGGTTGGGTGAGCAGTTCTTC.

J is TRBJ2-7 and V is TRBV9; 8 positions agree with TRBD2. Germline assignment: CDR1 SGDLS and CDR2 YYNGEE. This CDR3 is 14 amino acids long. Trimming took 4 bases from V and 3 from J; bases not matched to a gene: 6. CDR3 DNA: TGTGCCAGCAGCCCGACTAGCGCGTACTACGAGCAGTACTTC. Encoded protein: CASSPTSAYYEQYF.

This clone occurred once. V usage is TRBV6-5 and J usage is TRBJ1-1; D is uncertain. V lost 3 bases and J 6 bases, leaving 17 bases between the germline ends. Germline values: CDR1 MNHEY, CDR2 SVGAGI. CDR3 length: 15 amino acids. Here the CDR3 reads CASSYIEGEVSEAFF. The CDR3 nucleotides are TGTGCCAGCAGTTATATCGAGGGCGAAGTTTCTGAAGCTTTCTTT.

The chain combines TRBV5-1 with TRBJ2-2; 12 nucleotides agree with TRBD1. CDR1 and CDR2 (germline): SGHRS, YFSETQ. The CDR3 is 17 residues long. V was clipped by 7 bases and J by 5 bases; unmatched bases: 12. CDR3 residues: CASRPPRDRGPTGELFF. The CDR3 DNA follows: TGCGCCAGCCGACCTCCCCGGGACAGGGGGCCAACCGGGGAGCTGTTTTTT.

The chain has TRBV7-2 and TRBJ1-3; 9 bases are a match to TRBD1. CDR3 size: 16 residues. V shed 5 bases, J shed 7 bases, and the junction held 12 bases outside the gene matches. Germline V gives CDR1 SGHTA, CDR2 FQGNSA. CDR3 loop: CASSVSTGQGENTIYF. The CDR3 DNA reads TGTGCCAGCAGCGTCTCAACGGGACAGGGAGAGAACACCATATATTTT. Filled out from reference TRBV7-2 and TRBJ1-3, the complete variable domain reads GAGVSQSPSNKVTEKGKDVELRCDPISGHTALYWYRQSLGQGLEFLIYFQGNSAPDKSGLPSDRFSAERTGGSVSTLTIQRTQQEDSAVYLCASSVSTGQGENTIYFGEGSWLTVV.

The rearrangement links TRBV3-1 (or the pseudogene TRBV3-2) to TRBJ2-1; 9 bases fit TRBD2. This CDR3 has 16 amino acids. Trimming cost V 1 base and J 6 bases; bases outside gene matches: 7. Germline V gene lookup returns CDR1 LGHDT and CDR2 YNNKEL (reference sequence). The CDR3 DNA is TGTGCCAGCAGCCAAGGTCAGCGGGGGGTGGTCAATGAGCAGTTCTTC. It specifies CASSQGQRGVVNEQFF.

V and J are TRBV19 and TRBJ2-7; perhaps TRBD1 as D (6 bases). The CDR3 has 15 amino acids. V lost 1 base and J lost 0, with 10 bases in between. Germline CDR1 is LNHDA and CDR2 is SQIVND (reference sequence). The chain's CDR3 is CASSIAGDPSYEQYF. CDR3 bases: TGTGCCAGTAGTATAGCAGGGGACCCCTCCTACGAGCAGTACTTC. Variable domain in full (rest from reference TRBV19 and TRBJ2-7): DGGITQSPKYLFRKEGQNVTLSCEQNLNHDAMYWYRQDPGQGLRLIYYSQIVNDFQKGDIAEGYSVSREKKESFPLTVTSAQKNPTAFYLCASSIAGDPSYEQYFGPGTRLTVT.

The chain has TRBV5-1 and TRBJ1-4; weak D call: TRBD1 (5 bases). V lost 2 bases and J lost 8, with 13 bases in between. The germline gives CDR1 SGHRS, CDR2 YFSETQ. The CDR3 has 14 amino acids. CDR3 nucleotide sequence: TGCGCCAGCAGCTTAGGGACTTCCCTAGAAAAACTGTTTTTT. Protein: CASSLGTSLEKLFF.